The 5 T cell receptor beta chains below were found in one sample sequenced in a study of blood T cell repertoires in COVID-19. Measured with immunoSEQ multiplex PCR; TCRdb has only the in-frame clones, and not every one. The data contain about 120,000 clones, more than 60% of them seen just once; the ten biggest clones take up roughly 2%. Specimen: peripheral blood. These receptor sequences come from a woman aged 70 to 79 with acute or convalescent COVID-19.

The table lists this clone with a count of one. This chain joins TRBV6-1 and TRBJ2-7, with D maybe TRBD2 (6 bases). The V end lost 4 bases, the J end lost 6 bases, and 25 bases lay between the germline ends. This CDR3 has 17 residues. CDR1 MNHNS and CDR2 SASEGT come from the germline V gene. In DNA form, the CDR3 reads TGTGCCAGCAGTGCTGCCAGGTCCCGAGGGAGGATGGGCGAGCAGTACTTC. Its translation: CASSAARSRGRMGEQYF.

The V call is TRBV5-1, the J call TRBJ2-5, with 11 bases matching TRBD1. The CDR3 runs 17 residues. The germline V gene encodes CDR1 SGHRS and CDR2 YFSETQ. V was clipped by 4 bases and J by 9 bases; unmatched bases: 17. CDR3 in amino acids: CASSHLRGQGARGPQYF. For the CDR3, the DNA is TGCGCCAGCAGCCACCTCAGAGGACAGGGGGCGCGGGGGCCCCAGTACTTC.

The rearrangement uses TRBV3-1 (or the pseudogene TRBV3-2) and TRBJ2-5, with a tentative D call TRBD2 (5 bases). The germline V and J ends were trimmed by 4 bases and 2 bases, with 11 bases remaining between them. CDR1 and CDR2 (germline): LGHDT, YNNKEL (reference sequence). This CDR3 is built from 14 residues. The CDR3 spells CASSRGSTQETQYF. As DNA, the CDR3 is TGTGCCAGCAGCCGAGGGTCTACGCAAGAGACCCAGTACTTC.

This clone was counted a single time. The chain carries TRBV10-3 and TRBJ1-1; perhaps TRBD1 as D (5 bases). With 6 bases removed from V and 6 bases from J, the gap between germline ends came to 11 bases. CDR3 length equals 12 residues. Germline loops: CDR1 ENHRY, CDR2 SYGVKD. For the CDR3, the DNA is TGTGCCATCAGGACAGAGGTAGCTGAAGCTTTCTTT. This gives the protein CAIRTEVAEAFF.

Comments on this clone: The same CDR3 is also encoded by other DNA sequences in this sample. The chain joins TRBV5-1 to TRBJ2-7, with TRBD2 identical over 8 bases. Germline V CDR1 and CDR2: SGHRS, YFSETQ. With 0 bases clipped from V and 3 bases from J, the junction kept 5 bases outside the gene matches. This CDR3 contains 15 residues. The CDR3, as DNA: TGCGCCAGCAGCTTGGTCGCGGGAGGCGGCTACGAGCAGTACTTC. This sequence encodes CASSLVAGGGYEQYF.